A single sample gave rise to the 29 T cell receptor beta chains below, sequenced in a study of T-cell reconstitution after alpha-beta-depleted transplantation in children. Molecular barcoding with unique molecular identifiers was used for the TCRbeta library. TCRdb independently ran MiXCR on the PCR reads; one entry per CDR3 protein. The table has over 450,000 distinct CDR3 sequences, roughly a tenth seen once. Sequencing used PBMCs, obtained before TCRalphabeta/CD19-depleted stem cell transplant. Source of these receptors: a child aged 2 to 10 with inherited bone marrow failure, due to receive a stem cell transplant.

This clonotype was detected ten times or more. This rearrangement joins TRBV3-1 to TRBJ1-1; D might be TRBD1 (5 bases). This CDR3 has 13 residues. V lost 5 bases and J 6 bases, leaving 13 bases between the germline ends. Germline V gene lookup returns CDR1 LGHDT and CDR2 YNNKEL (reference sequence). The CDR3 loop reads CASSYRGVAEAFF. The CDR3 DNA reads TGTGCCAGCAGCTATCGAGGGGTGGCTGAAGCTTTCTTT.

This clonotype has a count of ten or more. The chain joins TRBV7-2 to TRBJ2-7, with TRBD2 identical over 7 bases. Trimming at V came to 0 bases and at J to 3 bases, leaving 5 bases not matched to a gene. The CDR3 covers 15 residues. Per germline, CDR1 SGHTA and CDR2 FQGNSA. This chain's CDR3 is CASSLAWGEGYEQYF. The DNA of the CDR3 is TGTGCCAGCAGCTTAGCGTGGGGGGAGGGCTACGAGCAGTACTTC. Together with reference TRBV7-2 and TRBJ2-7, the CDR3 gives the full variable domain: GAGVSQSPSNKVTEKGKDVELRCDPISGHTALYWYRQSLGQGLEFLIYFQGNSAPDKSGLPSDRFSAERTGGSVSTLTIQRTQQEDSAVYLCASSLAWGEGYEQYFGPGTRLTVT.

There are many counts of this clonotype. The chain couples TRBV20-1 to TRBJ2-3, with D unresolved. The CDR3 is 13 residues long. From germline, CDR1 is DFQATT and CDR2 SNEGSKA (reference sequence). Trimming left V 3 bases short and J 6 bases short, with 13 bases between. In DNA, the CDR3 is TGCAGTGCTAGTGTTGGACCCGATGATACGCAGTATTTT. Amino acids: CSASVGPDDTQYF.

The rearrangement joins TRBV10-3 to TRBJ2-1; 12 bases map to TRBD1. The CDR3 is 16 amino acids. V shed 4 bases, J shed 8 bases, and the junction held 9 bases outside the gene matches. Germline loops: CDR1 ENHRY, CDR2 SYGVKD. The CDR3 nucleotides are TGTGCCATCAGTGGGCCGGGACAGGGGGCAGTCGATGAGCAGTTCTTC. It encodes CAISGPGQGAVDEQFF.

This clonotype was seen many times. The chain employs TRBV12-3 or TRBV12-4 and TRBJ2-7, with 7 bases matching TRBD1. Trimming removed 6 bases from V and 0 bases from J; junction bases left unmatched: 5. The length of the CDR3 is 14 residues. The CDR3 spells CASSPGTASYEQYF. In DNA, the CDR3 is TGTGCCAGCAGCCCCGGGACAGCCTCCTACGAGCAGTACTTC.

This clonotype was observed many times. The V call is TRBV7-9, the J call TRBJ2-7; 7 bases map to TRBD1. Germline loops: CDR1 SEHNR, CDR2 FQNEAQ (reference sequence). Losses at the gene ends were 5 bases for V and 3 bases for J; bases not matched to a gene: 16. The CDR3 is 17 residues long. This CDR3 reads CASSLPHRGQILYEQYF. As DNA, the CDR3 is TGTGCCAGCAGCCTCCCGCACAGGGGTCAAATCCTCTACGAGCAGTACTTC.

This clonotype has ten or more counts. CDR3: CASSLSRRGNIQYF. DNA of the CDR3: TGTGCCAGCAGTCTATCCCGCAGGGGAAACATTCAGTACTTC. This rearrangement joins TRBV6-1 to TRBJ2-4, with a tentative D call TRBD1 (6 bases). The germline gives CDR1 MNHNS, CDR2 SASEGT. This CDR3 has 14 amino acids. Trimming removed 5 bases from V and 6 bases from J, with 14 bases in between.

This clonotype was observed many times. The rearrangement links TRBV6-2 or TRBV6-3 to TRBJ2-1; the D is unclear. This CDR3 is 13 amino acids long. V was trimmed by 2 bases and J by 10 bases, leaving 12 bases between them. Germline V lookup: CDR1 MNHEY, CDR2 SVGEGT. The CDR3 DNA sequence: TGTGCCAGCAGTTACGTACTTTTCCTGGAGCAGTTCTTC. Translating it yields CASSYVLFLEQFF.

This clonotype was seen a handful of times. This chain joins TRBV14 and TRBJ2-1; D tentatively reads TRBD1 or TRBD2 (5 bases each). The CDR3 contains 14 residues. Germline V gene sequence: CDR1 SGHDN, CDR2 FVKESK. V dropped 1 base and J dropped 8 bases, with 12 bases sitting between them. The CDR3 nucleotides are TGTGCCAGCAGCCAAGGACCCTTGGGGGATGAGCAGTTCTTC. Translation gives CASSQGPLGDEQFF.

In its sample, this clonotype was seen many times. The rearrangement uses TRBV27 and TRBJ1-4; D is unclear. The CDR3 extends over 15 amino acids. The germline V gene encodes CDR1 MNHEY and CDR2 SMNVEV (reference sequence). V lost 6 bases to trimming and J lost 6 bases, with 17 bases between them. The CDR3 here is CASSRLGYEDEKLFF. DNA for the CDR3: TGTGCCAGCAGCCGGCTGGGTTACGAGGATGAAAAACTGTTTTTT.

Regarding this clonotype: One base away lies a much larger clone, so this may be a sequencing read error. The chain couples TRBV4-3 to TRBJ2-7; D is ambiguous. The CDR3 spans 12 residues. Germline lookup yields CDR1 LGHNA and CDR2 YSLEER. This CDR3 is CASVGSSHEQYF. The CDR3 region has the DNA TGCGCCAGCGTAGGGTCCTCCCACGAGCAGTACTTC.

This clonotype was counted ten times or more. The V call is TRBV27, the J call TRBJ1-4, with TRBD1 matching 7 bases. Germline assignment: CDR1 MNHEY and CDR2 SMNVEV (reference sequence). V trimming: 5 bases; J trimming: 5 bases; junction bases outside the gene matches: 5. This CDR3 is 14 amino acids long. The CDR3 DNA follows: TGTGCCAGCAGTCTGGGGGACAGAAATGAAAAACTGTTTTTT. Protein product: CASSLGDRNEKLFF.

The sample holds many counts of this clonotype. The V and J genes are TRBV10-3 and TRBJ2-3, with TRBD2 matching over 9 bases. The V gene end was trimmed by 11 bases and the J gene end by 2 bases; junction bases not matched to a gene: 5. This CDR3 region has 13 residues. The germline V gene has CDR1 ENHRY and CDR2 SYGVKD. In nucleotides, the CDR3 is TGTGCCGCGACTAGCGGCTCCACAGATACGCAGTATTTT. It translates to CAATSGSTDTQYF.

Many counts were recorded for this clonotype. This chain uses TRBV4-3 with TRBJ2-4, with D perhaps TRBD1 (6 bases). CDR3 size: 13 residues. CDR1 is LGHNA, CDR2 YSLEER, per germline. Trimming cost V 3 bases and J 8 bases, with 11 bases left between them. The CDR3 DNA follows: TGCGCCAGCAGCCAGTGGACAGAGGACATTCAGTACTTC. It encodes CASSQWTEDIQYF.

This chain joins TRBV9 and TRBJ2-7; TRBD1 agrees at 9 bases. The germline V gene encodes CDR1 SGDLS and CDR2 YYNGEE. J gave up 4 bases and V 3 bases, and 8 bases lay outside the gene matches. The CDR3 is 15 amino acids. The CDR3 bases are TGTGCCAGCAGCGACCCGGACAGGGGAGGGTACGAGCAGTACTTC. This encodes CASSDPDRGGYEQYF.

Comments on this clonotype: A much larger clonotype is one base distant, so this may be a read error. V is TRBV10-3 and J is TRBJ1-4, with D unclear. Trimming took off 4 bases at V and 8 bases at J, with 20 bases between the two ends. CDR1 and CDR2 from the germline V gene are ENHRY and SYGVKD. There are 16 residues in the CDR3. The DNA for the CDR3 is TGTGCCATCAGTGGGAACCGGGCCAAAGCCGGGGAAAAACTGTTTTTT. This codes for CAISGNRAKAGEKLFF.

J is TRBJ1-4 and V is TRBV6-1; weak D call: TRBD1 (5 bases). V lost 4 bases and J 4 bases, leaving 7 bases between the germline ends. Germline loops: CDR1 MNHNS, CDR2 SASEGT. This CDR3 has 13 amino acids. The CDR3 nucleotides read TGTGCCAGCAGTGGACAGTTTAATGAAAAACTGTTTTTT. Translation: CASSGQFNEKLFF.

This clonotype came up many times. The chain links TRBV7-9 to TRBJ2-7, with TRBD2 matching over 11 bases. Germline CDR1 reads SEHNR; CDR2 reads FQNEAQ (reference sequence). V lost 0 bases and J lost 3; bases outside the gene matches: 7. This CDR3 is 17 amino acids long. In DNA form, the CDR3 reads TGTGCCAGCAGCTTAGCCCAACTAGCGGGAGTTATCTACGAGCAGTACTTC. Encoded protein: CASSLAQLAGVIYEQYF. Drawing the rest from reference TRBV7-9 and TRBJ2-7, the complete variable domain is DTGVSQNPRHKITKRGQNVTFRCDPISEHNRLYWYRQTLGQGPEFLTYFQNEAQLEKSRLLSDRFSAERPKGSFSTLEIQRTEQGDSAMYLCASSLAQLAGVIYEQYFGPGTRLTVT.

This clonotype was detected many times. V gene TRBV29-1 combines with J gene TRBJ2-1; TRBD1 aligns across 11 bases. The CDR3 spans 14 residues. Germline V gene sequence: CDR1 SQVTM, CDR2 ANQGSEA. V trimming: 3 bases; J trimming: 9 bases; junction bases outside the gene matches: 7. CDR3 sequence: CSVEPWTGGREQFF. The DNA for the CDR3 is TGCAGCGTTGAGCCTTGGACAGGGGGCCGTGAGCAGTTCTTC.

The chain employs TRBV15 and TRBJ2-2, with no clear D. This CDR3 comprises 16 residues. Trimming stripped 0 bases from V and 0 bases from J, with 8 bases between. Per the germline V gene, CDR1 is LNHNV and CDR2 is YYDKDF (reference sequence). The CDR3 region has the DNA TGTGCCACCAGCAGAGATCTACAGTCGAACACCGGGGAGCTGTTTTTT. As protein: CATSRDLQSNTGELFF.

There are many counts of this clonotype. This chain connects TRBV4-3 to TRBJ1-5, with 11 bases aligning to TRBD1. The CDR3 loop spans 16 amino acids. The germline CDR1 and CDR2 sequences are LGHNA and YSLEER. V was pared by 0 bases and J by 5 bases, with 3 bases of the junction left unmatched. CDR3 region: CASSQDWTGGYQPQHF. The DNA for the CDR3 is TGCGCCAGCAGCCAAGATTGGACAGGGGGCTATCAGCCCCAGCATTTT.

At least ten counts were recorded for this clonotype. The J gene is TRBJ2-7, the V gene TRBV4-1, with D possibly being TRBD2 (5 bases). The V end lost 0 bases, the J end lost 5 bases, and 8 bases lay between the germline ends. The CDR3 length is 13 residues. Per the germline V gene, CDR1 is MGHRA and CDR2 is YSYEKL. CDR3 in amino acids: CASSQDLAHEQYF. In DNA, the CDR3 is TGCGCCAGCAGCCAAGACCTAGCACACGAGCAGTACTTC.

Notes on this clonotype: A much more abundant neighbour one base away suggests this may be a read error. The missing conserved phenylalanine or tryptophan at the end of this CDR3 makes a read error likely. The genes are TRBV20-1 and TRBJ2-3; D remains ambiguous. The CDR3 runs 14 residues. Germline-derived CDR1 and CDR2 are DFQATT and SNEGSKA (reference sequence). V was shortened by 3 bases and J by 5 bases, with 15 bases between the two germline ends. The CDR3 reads CSASAIWFGDTQYI. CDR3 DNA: TGCAGTGCTAGTGCCATATGGTTCGGAGATACGCAGTATATT.

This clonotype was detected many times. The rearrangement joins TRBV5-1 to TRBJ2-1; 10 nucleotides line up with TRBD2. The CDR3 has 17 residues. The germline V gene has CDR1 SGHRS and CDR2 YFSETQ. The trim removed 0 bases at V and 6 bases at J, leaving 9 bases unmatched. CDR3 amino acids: CASSLAGGAGGSNEQFF. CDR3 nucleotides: TGCGCCAGCAGCTTGGCCGGGGGAGCGGGAGGGTCCAATGAGCAGTTCTTC.

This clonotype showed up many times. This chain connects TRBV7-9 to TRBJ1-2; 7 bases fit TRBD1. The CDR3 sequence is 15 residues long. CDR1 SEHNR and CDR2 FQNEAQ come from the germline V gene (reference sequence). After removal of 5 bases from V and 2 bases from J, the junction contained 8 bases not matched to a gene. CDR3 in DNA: TGTGCCAGCAGCCCAGGGGGGACAGTGAACTATGGCTACACCTTC. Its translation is CASSPGGTVNYGYTF.

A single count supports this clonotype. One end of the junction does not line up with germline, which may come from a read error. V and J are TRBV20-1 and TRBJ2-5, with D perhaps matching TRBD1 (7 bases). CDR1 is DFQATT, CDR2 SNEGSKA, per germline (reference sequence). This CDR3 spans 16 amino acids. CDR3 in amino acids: CCARDRRLVRGETQYF. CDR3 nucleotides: TGCTGTGCTAGAGATCGCCGACTAGTCAGGGGGGAGACCCAGTACTTC.

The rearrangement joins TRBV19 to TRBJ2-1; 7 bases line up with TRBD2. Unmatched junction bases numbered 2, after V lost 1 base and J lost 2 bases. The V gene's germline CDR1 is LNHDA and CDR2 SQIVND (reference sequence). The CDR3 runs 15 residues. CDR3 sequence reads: CASSIAAGAYNEQFF. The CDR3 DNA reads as TGTGCCAGTAGTATAGCCGCGGGAGCCTACAATGAGCAGTTCTTC.

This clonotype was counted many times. The CDR3 sequence: CASSQTSGEQYF. The CDR3 bases are TGTGCCAGCAGCCAGACCTCTGGCGAGCAGTACTTC. This sequence joins TRBV3-1 and TRBJ2-7; D remains unclear. The CDR3 totals 12 residues. CDR1 is LGHDT and CDR2 is YNNKEL in the germline V gene (reference sequence). Trimming cost V 3 bases and J 6 bases, with 9 bases left between them.

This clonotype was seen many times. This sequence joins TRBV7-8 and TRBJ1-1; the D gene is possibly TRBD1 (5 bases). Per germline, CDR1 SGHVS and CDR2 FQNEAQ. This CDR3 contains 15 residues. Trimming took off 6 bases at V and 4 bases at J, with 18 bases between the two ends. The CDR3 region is CASRPPNGGGTEAFF. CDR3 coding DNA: TGTGCCAGCAGACCCCCTAACGGGGGAGGCACTGAAGCTTTCTTT.